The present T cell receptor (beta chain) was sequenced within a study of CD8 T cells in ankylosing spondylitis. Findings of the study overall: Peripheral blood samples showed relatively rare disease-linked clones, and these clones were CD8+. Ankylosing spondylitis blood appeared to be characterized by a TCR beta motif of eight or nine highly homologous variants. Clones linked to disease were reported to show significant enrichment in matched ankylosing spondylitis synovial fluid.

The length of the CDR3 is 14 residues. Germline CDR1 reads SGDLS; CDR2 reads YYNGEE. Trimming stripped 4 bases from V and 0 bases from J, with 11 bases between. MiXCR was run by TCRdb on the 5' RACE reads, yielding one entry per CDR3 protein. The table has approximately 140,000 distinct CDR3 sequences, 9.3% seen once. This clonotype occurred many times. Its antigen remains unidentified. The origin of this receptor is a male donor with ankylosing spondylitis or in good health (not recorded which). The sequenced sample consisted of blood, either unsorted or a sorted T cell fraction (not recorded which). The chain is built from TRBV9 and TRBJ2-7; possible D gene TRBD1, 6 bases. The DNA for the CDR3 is TGTGCCAGCAGCCCAGGACAGCCCTCCTACGAGCAGTACTTC. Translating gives CASSPGQPSYEQYF.